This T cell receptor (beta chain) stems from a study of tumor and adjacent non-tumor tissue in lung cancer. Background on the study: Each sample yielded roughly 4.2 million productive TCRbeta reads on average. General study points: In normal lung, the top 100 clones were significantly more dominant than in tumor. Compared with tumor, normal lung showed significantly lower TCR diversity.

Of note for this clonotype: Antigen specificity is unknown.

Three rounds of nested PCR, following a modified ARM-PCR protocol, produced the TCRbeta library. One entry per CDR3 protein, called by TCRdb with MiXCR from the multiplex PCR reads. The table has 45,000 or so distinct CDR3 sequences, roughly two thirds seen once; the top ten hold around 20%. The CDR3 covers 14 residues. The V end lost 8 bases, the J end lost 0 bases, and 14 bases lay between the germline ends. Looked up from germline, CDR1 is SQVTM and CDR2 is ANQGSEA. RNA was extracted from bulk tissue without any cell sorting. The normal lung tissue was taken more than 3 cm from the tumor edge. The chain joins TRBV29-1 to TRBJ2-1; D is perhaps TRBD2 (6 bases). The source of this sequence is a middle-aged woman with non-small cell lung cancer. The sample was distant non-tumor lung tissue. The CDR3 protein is CSRDLLNSYNEQFF. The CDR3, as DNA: TGCAGCAGGGACTTACTAAACTCCTACAATGAGCAGTTCTTC.